The entry that follows covers one T cell receptor (beta chain) sequence. These data are taken from a study of shared clonotypes between healthy human individuals. Turning to the study itself: Sampling drew on donors who were a couple of women and a few men aged 18 to 49.

The CDR3 has 14 amino acids. With V trimmed by 4 bases and J by 4 bases, 7 bases remained unmatched. Germline V gene sequence: CDR1 SGHDN, CDR2 FVKESK. The test was conducted at deep level. On sorted subsets, replicate PCRs used 200 ng DNA, or tens of thousands of T cell genomes. The data were produced by immunoSEQ multiplex PCR, yet TCRdb's version contains in-frame clones alone and is incomplete. The repertoire holds some 1,100,000 clones, around three quarters seen once, with 0.5% to 0.6% in the top ten. The sequence was obtained from a man aged 18 to 29 in good health. Some clones in this sample may be carry-over from other donors' samples. The rearrangement joins TRBV14 to TRBJ2-7; 7 nucleotides align to TRBD2. The sequenced sample was memory CD4+ T cells from PBMCs. Regarding subset: CD45RA-negative fraction. CDR3 in amino acids: CASSPGRNRYEQYF. The CDR3 bases are TGTGCCAGCAGCCCCGGGAGGAACAGGTACGAGCAGTACTTC.